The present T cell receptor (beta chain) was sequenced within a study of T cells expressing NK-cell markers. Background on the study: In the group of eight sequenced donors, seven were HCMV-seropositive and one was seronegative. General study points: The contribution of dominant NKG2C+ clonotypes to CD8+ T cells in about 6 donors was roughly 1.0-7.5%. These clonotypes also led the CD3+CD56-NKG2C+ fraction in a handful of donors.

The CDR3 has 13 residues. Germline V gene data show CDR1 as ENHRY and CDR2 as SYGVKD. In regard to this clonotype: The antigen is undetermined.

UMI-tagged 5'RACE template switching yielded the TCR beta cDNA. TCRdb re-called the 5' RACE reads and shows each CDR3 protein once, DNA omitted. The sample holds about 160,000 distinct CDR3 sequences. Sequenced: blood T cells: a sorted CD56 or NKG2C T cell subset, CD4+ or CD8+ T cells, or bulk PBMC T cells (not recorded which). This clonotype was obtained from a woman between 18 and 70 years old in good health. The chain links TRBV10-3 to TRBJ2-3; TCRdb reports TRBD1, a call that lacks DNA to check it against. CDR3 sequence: CATNDRTTDTQYF.